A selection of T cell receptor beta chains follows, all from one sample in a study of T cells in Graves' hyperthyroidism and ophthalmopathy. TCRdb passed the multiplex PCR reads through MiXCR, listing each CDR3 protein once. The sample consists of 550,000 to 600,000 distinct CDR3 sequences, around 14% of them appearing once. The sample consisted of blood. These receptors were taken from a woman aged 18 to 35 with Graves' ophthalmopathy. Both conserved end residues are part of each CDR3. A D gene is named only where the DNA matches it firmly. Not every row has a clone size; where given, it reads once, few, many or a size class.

cdr3_nt: TGTGCCAGCAGCGTTAGCGGGCCCCAAGAGACCCAGTACTTC
cdr3_aa: CASSVSGPQETQYF
j_call: TRBJ2-5
d_call: TRBD2
clone_size: many
v_call: TRBV7-9

cdr3_nt: TGTGCCAGCAGTCCCAACAGGGGAGGCAGAGGCAATCAGCCCCAGCATTTT
cdr3_aa: CASSPNRGGRGNQPQHF
j_call: TRBJ1-5
d_call: TRBD1
clone_size: many
v_call: TRBV6-1

cdr3_nt: TGCAGCGTTGAAGGGCACGTGGGGACCCAGTACTTC
cdr3_aa: CSVEGHVGTQYF
j_call: TRBJ2-5
d_call: NA
clone_size: many
v_call: TRBV29-1

cdr3_nt: TGTGCCAGCAGTTCAAGATTAAGCAATGAGCAGTTCTTC
cdr3_aa: CASSSRLSNEQFF
j_call: TRBJ2-1
d_call: NA
clone_size: many
v_call: TRBV12-3/TRBV12-4

cdr3_nt: TGTACCAGCAGTTTAGGCCAGGGGGTGCCTCTCTATGGCTACACCTTC
cdr3_aa: CTSSLGQGVPLYGYTF
j_call: TRBJ1-2
d_call: TRBD1
clone_size: NA
v_call: TRBV28

cdr3_nt: TGTGCCAGCAGTCTTACTTTGGAGACCCAGTACTTC
cdr3_aa: CASSLTLETQYF
j_call: TRBJ2-5
d_call: NA
clone_size: NA
v_call: TRBV5-6

cdr3_nt: TGTGCCAGCAGCCATGCGGTGGGGGCAGATACGCAGTATTTT
cdr3_aa: CASSHAVGADTQYF
j_call: TRBJ2-3
d_call: NA
clone_size: few
v_call: TRBV3-1

cdr3_nt: TGTGCCAGCAGCTTAGGCGGGACTAGTCTGTACGAGCAGTACTTC
cdr3_aa: CASSLGGTSLYEQYF
j_call: TRBJ2-7
d_call: TRBD2
clone_size: many
v_call: TRBV7-9

cdr3_nt: TGTGCCAGCAGCTCCGCGGGGATAAACTATGGCTACACCTTC
cdr3_aa: CASSSAGINYGYTF
j_call: TRBJ1-2
d_call: NA
clone_size: many
v_call: TRBV7-9

cdr3_nt: TGTGCCAGCAGCAATTACCTGGCAGGGGTGAATGGGGACACTGAAGCTTTCTTT
cdr3_aa: CASSNYLAGVNGDTEAFF
j_call: TRBJ1-1
d_call: NA
clone_size: NA
v_call: TRBV14

cdr3_nt: TGTGCCACCAGTGACCTTGGGACTAGCGGGAAAGAGCAGTACTTC
cdr3_aa: CATSDLGTSGKEQYF
j_call: TRBJ2-7
d_call: TRBD2
clone_size: many
v_call: TRBV24-1

cdr3_nt: TGCAGCGCCCGGACAGGGCGGGAGCGCACAGATACGCAGTATTTT
cdr3_aa: CSARTGRERTDTQYF
j_call: TRBJ2-3
d_call: NA
clone_size: many
v_call: TRBV29-1

cdr3_nt: TGTGCCAGCAGCCCTTGGACGGAACAAGAGACCCAGTACTTC
cdr3_aa: CASSPWTEQETQYF
j_call: TRBJ2-5
d_call: NA
clone_size: few
v_call: TRBV7-9

cdr3_nt: TGCGCCAGCAGCTTGGAAGGGGTTAATGAAAAACTGTTTTTT
cdr3_aa: CASSLEGVNEKLFF
j_call: TRBJ1-4
d_call: NA
clone_size: few
v_call: TRBV5-1

cdr3_nt: TGCAGCGCCGTGGGGACAGACCACTCTGGGGCCAACGTCCTGACTTTC
cdr3_aa: CSAVGTDHSGANVLTF
j_call: TRBJ2-6
d_call: TRBD1
clone_size: few
v_call: TRBV29-1

cdr3_nt: TGTGCCAGCAGCTTAGATGGCGGGAGTCCCTACGAGCAGTACTTC
cdr3_aa: CASSLDGGSPYEQYF
j_call: TRBJ2-7
d_call: TRBD2
clone_size: many
v_call: TRBV7-2

cdr3_nt: TGTGCCAGTAGTTACGGGACAGGGGGACTCTACGAGCAGTACTTC
cdr3_aa: CASSYGTGGLYEQYF
j_call: TRBJ2-7
d_call: TRBD1
clone_size: few
v_call: TRBV19